Listed below are T cell receptor beta chains from one sample, sequenced in a study of control samples from healthy donors and cancer patients. The method was immunoSEQ multiplex PCR; TCRdb's version includes in-frame clones alone and lacks a portion of them. The profile covers over 150,000 clones, with 85% to 95% appearing a single time and about 1.5% taken by the ten largest. Sequencing input: blood. These receptors all come from a woman between 18 and 29 years old in good health. CDR3s leave out the opening cysteine and the closing phenylalanine or tryptophan. The D gene is left open where the match is weak.

d_gene: NA; v_gene: TRBV7-9; CDR3aa: ASSFARNTDTQY
d_gene: NA; v_gene: TRBV10-3; CDR3aa: AISESGGIGQPQH
d_gene: NA; v_gene: TRBV18; CDR3aa: ASFKDGNGYT
d_gene: NA; v_gene: TRBV7-9; CDR3aa: ASSSGGANEQF
d_gene: TRBD1; v_gene: TRBV18; CDR3aa: ASSPGQDLEAF
d_gene: NA; v_gene: TRBV24-1; CDR3aa: ATSGSSTDTQY
d_gene: TRBD1; v_gene: TRBV2; CDR3aa: ASPPKGAEGYT
d_gene: TRBD1; v_gene: TRBV14; CDR3aa: ASSQDIGTGGYEQY
d_gene: TRBD1; v_gene: TRBV5-6; CDR3aa: ASSPTGVDEQY
d_gene: TRBD2; v_gene: TRBV9; CDR3aa: ASSVNPAGGQGETQY
d_gene: NA; v_gene: TRBV5-1; CDR3aa: ASSLVQGEHGYT
d_gene: NA; v_gene: TRBV6-1; CDR3aa: ASSGPRLGEHNEQF
d_gene: TRBD2; v_gene: TRBV28; CDR3aa: ASTKAGGVETQY
d_gene: NA; v_gene: TRBV6-6; CDR3aa: ASSFYSATNEKLF
d_gene: TRBD1; v_gene: TRBV6-5; CDR3aa: ASRSTGGANYGYT
d_gene: NA; v_gene: TRBV4-3; CDR3aa: ASSLGRSTYEQY
d_gene: NA; v_gene: TRBV7-2; CDR3aa: ASGGHSNYGYT
d_gene: TRBD1; v_gene: TRBV18; CDR3aa: ASSTGTGASYEQY
d_gene: TRBD2; v_gene: TRBV7-9; CDR3aa: ASSFSGSWIDTQY
d_gene: NA; v_gene: TRBV11-3; CDR3aa: ASSPIWGTEAF
d_gene: NA; v_gene: TRBV6-4; CDR3aa: ASSDQTYGYT
d_gene: NA; v_gene: TRBV28; CDR3aa: ASSLGADYSGNTIY
d_gene: NA; v_gene: TRBV3-1/TRBV3-2; CDR3aa: ASSPDSGYEQY
d_gene: NA; v_gene: TRBV19; CDR3aa: ASHGAGQETQY
d_gene: TRBD2; v_gene: TRBV4-1; CDR3aa: ASSQEPSGAYEQY
d_gene: TRBD2; v_gene: TRBV28; CDR3aa: ASSPPTGTSGNEQF
d_gene: TRBD1; v_gene: TRBV12-3/TRBV12-4; CDR3aa: ASSLGGQRY
d_gene: TRBD1; v_gene: TRBV4-2; CDR3aa: ASSQMTGPGANVLT
d_gene: NA; v_gene: TRBV5-4; CDR3aa: ASSLDRGSYNEQF
d_gene: NA; v_gene: TRBV5-1; CDR3aa: ASSLPRVNYGYT
d_gene: NA; v_gene: TRBV18; CDR3aa: ASSPRQVGYATNEKLF
d_gene: NA; v_gene: TRBV2; CDR3aa: ASRPRVMNTEAF
d_gene: NA; v_gene: TRBV27; CDR3aa: ASSRQGFFKETQY
d_gene: NA; v_gene: TRBV5-1; CDR3aa: ASCTGDPGVELF
d_gene: NA; v_gene: TRBV3-1/TRBV3-2; CDR3aa: ASSHSHGYT
d_gene: NA; v_gene: TRBV11-2; CDR3aa: ASSARRLVNTEAF
d_gene: NA; v_gene: TRBV7-2; CDR3aa: ASSSPRGNTEAF
d_gene: NA; v_gene: TRBV5-1; CDR3aa: ASSSTSSSGNTIY
d_gene: NA; v_gene: TRBV12-3/TRBV12-4; CDR3aa: ASSLRQDYGYT
d_gene: NA; v_gene: TRBV9; CDR3aa: ASSLGRSPGYT
d_gene: NA; v_gene: TRBV5-4; CDR3aa: ASSLVGSYEQY
d_gene: NA; v_gene: TRBV3-1/TRBV3-2; CDR3aa: ASSQMDTGEKTQY
d_gene: TRBD1; v_gene: TRBV19; CDR3aa: ASGPMDRDSPLH
d_gene: NA; v_gene: TRBV6-5; CDR3aa: ASSRDSMNTEAF
d_gene: TRBD1; v_gene: TRBV6-5; CDR3aa: ASAGTVFSGNTIY
d_gene: NA; v_gene: TRBV18; CDR3aa: ASAYSDYEQY
d_gene: NA; v_gene: TRBV9; CDR3aa: ASSMGRGNEQY
d_gene: TRBD2; v_gene: TRBV18; CDR3aa: ASSRGGTNEQY
d_gene: NA; v_gene: TRBV7-8; CDR3aa: ASSPRFATNEKLF
d_gene: NA; v_gene: TRBV6-2/TRBV6-3; CDR3aa: ASSYSEKAIYEQY
d_gene: NA; v_gene: TRBV13; CDR3aa: ASSLGYGYT
d_gene: NA; v_gene: TRBV7-9; CDR3aa: ASSLITGVSGSTKNIQY
d_gene: NA; v_gene: TRBV9; CDR3aa: ASSVGGTGELF
d_gene: NA; v_gene: TRBV2; CDR3aa: ASSDLVSITTQY
d_gene: NA; v_gene: TRBV6-5; CDR3aa: ASSYRSANEQY
d_gene: NA; v_gene: TRBV11-2; CDR3aa: ASSLDPGVETQY